Presented here are 2 T cell receptor delta chains from one specimen sequenced in a study of γδ T cells in repeated Plasmodium falciparum infection (dated by TCRdb to the early 2020s). Receptors were amplified or captured by multiplex PCR. The sequencing machine was an Illumina MiSeq. TCRdb reprocessed the public data with the CATT caller; entries with the same nucleotide sequence were combined afterwards. A total of roughly 86,000 delta-chain clones appear in this sample, 1.4% of them only once. The top ten clones comprise 7% to 9.5% of the sample. For bulk TCR repertoire analysis, Vgamma9/Vdelta2+ and Vdelta2-negative gammadelta T cell populations were isolated by flow sorting from peripheral blood mononuclear cells. Specimen: gamma-delta T cells from blood. The receptors shown here come from a pool of human donors (malaria-infected and uninfected, not separated).

This clone was picked up a small number of times. A much larger clone lies one base from this, so it may be a read error. Other DNA sequences from this sample encode an identical CDR3 as well. The chain has TRDV1 and TRDJ1, with a weak D call TRDD2 (5 bases). V was cut by 3 bases and J by 4 bases, with 12 bases left in between. This CDR3 region has 14 residues. CDR1 is TSWWSYY, CDR2 QGS, per germline. The CDR3 loop reads CALGEPVPRDKLIF. CDR3 DNA sequence: TGTGCTCTTGGGGAGCCAGTTCCTCGCGATAAACTCATCTTT.

For this clone: A read error is the likely source, as a far larger clone sits one nucleotide away. This specimen includes other DNA sequences encoding the same CDR3. The rearrangement uses TRDV2 and TRDJ1, with 10 positions matching TRDD3. Matching the DNA to germline supplied the J gene, which TCRdb does not give. V shed 5 bases, J shed 1 base, and the junction held 30 bases outside the gene matches. The germline gives CDR1 GEAIGNYY, CDR2 EKD. The CDR3 consists of 23 residues. CDR3 DNA sequence: TGTGCCTGTGGCAAACACTTCCTAATGAGGGGGATACGCTCCCGAGGTTGCACCGATAAACTCATCTTT. This translates into CACGKHFLMRGIRSRGCTDKLIF.